These 18 T cell receptor beta chains originate from one sample sequenced in a study of cytomegalovirus exposure and HLA in healthy donors. Primers: 60 Vbeta forward and 13 Jbeta reverse. Generated by immunoSEQ multiplex PCR, the TCRdb table keeps only in-frame clones and is missing some. The sample lists around 130,000 clones, 61% occurring once. The material sequenced was PBMCs. Source of these receptors: a male donor in good health and CMV-seronegative.

This clone came up a few times. The V gene is TRBV19, the J gene TRBJ1-4; 7 nucleotides agree with TRBD1. This CDR3 comprises 13 residues. The trim removed 6 bases at V and 4 bases at J, leaving 2 bases unmatched. From germline, CDR1 is LNHDA and CDR2 SQIVND (reference sequence). CDR3 sequence (DNA): TGTGCCAGTAGGTGGGACAGTAATGAAAAACTGTTTTTT. Protein sequence: CASRWDSNEKLFF.

This chain joins TRBV19 and TRBJ1-5; D gene uncertain. The germline V gene has CDR1 LNHDA and CDR2 SQIVND (reference sequence). V shed 5 bases and J shed 9 bases, with 17 bases lying between them. This CDR3 is 14 amino acids long. The DNA for the CDR3 is TGTGCCAGTAGTTCCCGGCCCGGGATTTGGCCCCAGCATTTT. The encoded protein is CASSSRPGIWPQHF.

The chain is built from TRBV9 and TRBJ1-1; no clear D gene. The germline V and J ends were trimmed by 0 bases and 0 bases, with 12 bases remaining between them. Germline assignment: CDR1 SGDLS and CDR2 YYNGEE. The CDR3 loop spans 16 amino acids. CDR3 nucleotide sequence: TGTGCCAGCAGCGTAGGGATGGGAGCTATGAACACTGAAGCTTTCTTT. Its protein product is CASSVGMGAMNTEAFF.

The chain links TRBV7-6 to TRBJ2-2, with D unresolved. The CDR3 has 15 residues. CDR1 is SGHVS and CDR2 is FNYEAQ in the germline V gene. The V gene lost 4 bases and the J gene lost 6 bases, with 15 bases spanning the gap. The CDR3 sequence: CASSYERGISGELFF. The CDR3 DNA is TGTGCCAGCAGCTACGAACGAGGAATCTCCGGGGAGCTGTTTTTT.

As to this clone: At the DNA level, this CDR3 is encoded by other sequences in the same sample as well. The chain employs TRBV28 and TRBJ1-1; D unclear. The CDR3 has 14 residues. The germline CDR1 and CDR2 sequences are MDHEN and SYDVKM. Trimming took off 3 bases at V and 0 bases at J, with 8 bases between the two ends. The CDR3 DNA follows: TGTGCCAGCAGTTTCCCTGTTTTGAACACTGAAGCTTTCTTT. Protein sequence: CASSFPVLNTEAFF. The whole variable domain, remainder taken from reference TRBV28 and TRBJ1-1, is DVKVTQSSRYLVKRTGEKVFLECVQDMDHENMFWYRQDPGLGLRLIYFSYDVKMKEKGDIPEGYSVSREKKERFSLILESASTNQTSMYLCASSFPVLNTEAFFGQGTRLTVV.

The J gene is TRBJ2-3, the V gene TRBV7-9; D gene uncertain. Germline-derived CDR1 and CDR2 are SEHNR and FQNEAQ (reference sequence). This CDR3 is built from 17 residues. The germline V and J ends were trimmed by 1 base and 4 bases, with 18 bases remaining between them. The CDR3 loop is CASSLVMSDFGSDTQYF. The CDR3 DNA is TGTGCCAGCAGCTTAGTCATGAGTGACTTTGGCTCAGATACGCAGTATTTT.

The chain uses TRBV11-2 and TRBJ1-1; D is unresolved. Trimming cost V 5 bases and J 0 bases, with 16 bases left between them. This CDR3 region has 16 residues. The germline gives CDR1 SGHAT, CDR2 FQNNGV. The CDR3 is CASSAGNSDMNTEAFF. The CDR3 DNA reads as TGTGCCAGCAGCGCAGGAAATTCTGACATGAACACTGAAGCTTTCTTT.

The V and J genes are TRBV7-2 and TRBJ1-3; D is ambiguous. This CDR3 has 17 amino acids. The V end was cut by 6 bases, the J end by 3 bases, with 21 bases between. Looked up from germline, CDR1 is SGHTA and CDR2 is FQGNSA. The CDR3 region is CASSRLTSADRGNTIYF. In DNA, the CDR3 is TGTGCCAGCAGTCGTCTGACCTCAGCGGACCGTGGAAACACCATATATTTT.

The chain recombines TRBV29-1 with TRBJ1-1; the D gene is possibly TRBD1 (5 bases). Germline-derived CDR1 and CDR2 are SQVTM and ANQGSEA. Trimming removed 4 bases from V and 0 bases from J, with 9 bases in between. CDR3 size: 13 residues. The CDR3 DNA reads as TGCAGCGTTGCAACGGGGGTGAACACTGAAGCTTTCTTT. Its protein product is CSVATGVNTEAFF.

The V gene is TRBV4-3, the J gene TRBJ2-5; 8 bases agree with TRBD2. Germline CDR1 and CDR2: LGHNA and YSLEER. The V gene end was trimmed by 1 base and the J gene end by 2 bases; junction bases not matched to a gene: 3. CDR3 length: 15 amino acids. CDR3 region: CASSQAAGAQETQYF. In DNA, the CDR3 is TGCGCCAGCAGCCAAGCAGCGGGGGCACAAGAGACCCAGTACTTC.

The chain joins TRBV5-8 to TRBJ1-6; D ambiguous. Germline lookup yields CDR1 SGHTS and CDR2 YDEGEE. V shed 2 bases and J shed 5 bases, with 2 bases lying between them. The length of the CDR3 is 12 residues. Written as DNA, the CDR3 is TGTGCCAGCAGCTTCGATAATTCACCCCTCCACTTT. This gives the protein CASSFDNSPLHF.

The chain joins TRBV5-8 to TRBJ1-3; the match to TRBD1 covers 7 bases. This CDR3 is built from 16 residues. Germline lookup yields CDR1 SGHTS and CDR2 YDEGEE. With 0 bases clipped from V and 3 bases from J, the junction kept 6 bases outside the gene matches. The chain's CDR3 is CASSLARQGGGNTIYF. The CDR3 DNA follows: TGTGCCAGCAGCTTGGCCCGACAGGGAGGTGGAAACACCATATATTTT. Complete variable domain (other parts from reference TRBV5-8 and TRBJ1-3): EAGVTQSPTHLIKTRGQQATLRCSPISGHTSVYWYQQALGLGLQFLLWYDEGEERNRGNFPPRFSGRQFPNYSSELNVNALELEDSALYLCASSLARQGGGNTIYFGEGSWLTVV.

This clone was counted only a few times. CDR3 region: CASSVTDRGRIVSDGYTF. In nucleotides, the CDR3 is TGTGCCAGCAGCGTGACGGACAGGGGGCGCATTGTGTCTGATGGCTACACCTTC. The chain carries TRBV9 and TRBJ1-2; 11 bases agree with TRBD1. Germline V gene data show CDR1 as SGDLS and CDR2 as YYNGEE. V lost 2 bases to trimming and J lost 6 bases; unmatched junction nucleotides: 15. The CDR3 has 18 amino acids.

This sequence joins TRBV11-2 and TRBJ2-5; 8 nucleotides align to TRBD2. CDR3 length equals 15 residues. With V trimmed by 2 bases and J by 5 bases, 7 bases remained unmatched. The germline CDR1 and CDR2 sequences are SGHAT and FQNNGV. CDR3 sequence: CASSLNSGGGETQYF. The CDR3 bases are TGTGCCAGCAGCTTAAATTCGGGAGGGGGGGAGACCCAGTACTTC.

This clone showed up just once. The chain carries TRBV13 and TRBJ1-3; 9 nucleotides match TRBD1. The V gene end was trimmed by 10 bases and the J gene end by 8 bases; junction bases not matched to a gene: 24. CDR1 is PRHDT and CDR2 is FYEKMQ in the germline V gene (reference sequence). The length of the CDR3 is 18 residues. CDR3 nucleotide sequence: TGTGCCACCACCCAACAAGGGACAGGGAGCACCCGCACCCACACCATATATTTT. Translated, it gives CATTQQGTGSTRTHTIYF.

This chain connects TRBV6-5 to TRBJ2-2, with 7 bases matching TRBD1. The junction had 3 bases not matched to a gene; V was cut back by 2 bases and J by 0 bases. Germline V gene lookup returns CDR1 MNHEY and CDR2 SVGAGI. CDR3 length: 16 residues. The CDR3: CASSYGTDTNTGELFF. Written as DNA, the CDR3 is TGTGCCAGCAGTTACGGGACAGACACGAACACCGGGGAGCTGTTTTTT.

The chain has TRBV2 and TRBJ2-5; the D is unclear. The CDR3 has 11 amino acids. Germline V gene lookup returns CDR1 SNHLY and CDR2 FYNNEI. With 6 bases removed from V and 5 bases from J, the gap between germline ends came to 7 bases. As DNA, the CDR3 is TGTGCCAGCAGAGCTTCGGAGACCCAGTACTTC. This encodes CASRASETQYF.

As regards this clone: Relative to the germline gene, one junction end is altered; a read error may explain this. This chain uses TRBV5-1 with TRBJ2-7, with TRBD1 identical over 7 bases. CDR3 size: 13 residues. CDR1 is SGHRS and CDR2 is YFSETQ in the germline V gene. Written as DNA, the CDR3 is TGCGCAAGCACGGGACAGAGGGCCTACGAGCAGTACTTC. Protein product: CASTGQRAYEQYF.